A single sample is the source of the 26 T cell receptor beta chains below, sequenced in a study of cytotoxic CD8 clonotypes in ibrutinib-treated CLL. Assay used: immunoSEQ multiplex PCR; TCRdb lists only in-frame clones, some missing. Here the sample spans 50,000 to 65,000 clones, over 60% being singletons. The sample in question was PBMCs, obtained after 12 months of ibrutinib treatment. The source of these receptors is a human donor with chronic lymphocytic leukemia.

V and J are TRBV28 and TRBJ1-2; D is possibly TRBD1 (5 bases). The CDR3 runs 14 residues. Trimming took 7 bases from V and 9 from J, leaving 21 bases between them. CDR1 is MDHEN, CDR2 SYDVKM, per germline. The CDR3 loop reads CASTSGGGSPSYTF. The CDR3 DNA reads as TGTGCCAGCACCTCCGGGGGAGGCTCTCCAAGCTACACCTTC.

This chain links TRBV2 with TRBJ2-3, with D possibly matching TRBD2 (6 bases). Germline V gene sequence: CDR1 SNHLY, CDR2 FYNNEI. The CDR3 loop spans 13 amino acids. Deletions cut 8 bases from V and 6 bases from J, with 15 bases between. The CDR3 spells CASGTYREDTQYF. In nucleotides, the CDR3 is TGTGCCAGCGGGACTTACCGTGAGGATACGCAGTATTTT.

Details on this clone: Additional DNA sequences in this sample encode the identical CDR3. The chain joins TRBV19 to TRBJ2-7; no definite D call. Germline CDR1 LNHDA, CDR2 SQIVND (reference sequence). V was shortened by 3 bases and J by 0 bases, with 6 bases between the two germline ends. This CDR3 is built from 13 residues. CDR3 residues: CASSITVSYEQYF. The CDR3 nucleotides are TGTGCCAGTAGTATCACGGTCTCCTACGAGCAGTACTTC.

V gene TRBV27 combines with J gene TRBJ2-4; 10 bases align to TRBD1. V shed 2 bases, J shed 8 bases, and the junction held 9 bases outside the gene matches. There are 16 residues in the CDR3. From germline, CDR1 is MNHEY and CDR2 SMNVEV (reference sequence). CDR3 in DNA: TGTGCCAGCAGTTTAACTTCGACAGGGGGCTACCACATTCAGTACTTC. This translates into CASSLTSTGGYHIQYF.

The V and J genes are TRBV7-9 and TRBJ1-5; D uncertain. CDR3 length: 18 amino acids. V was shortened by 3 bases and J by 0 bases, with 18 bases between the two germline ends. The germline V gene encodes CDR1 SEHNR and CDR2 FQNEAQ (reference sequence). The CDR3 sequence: CASSFAGWESLSNQPQHF. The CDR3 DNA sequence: TGTGCCAGCAGCTTCGCTGGGTGGGAATCGCTTAGCAATCAGCCCCAGCATTTT.

CDR3 bases: TGTGCCAGCAGCTTCATAGCGGGAGGGCCCGCTGAGCAGTTCTTC. As protein: CASSFIAGGPAEQFF. V is TRBV13 and J is TRBJ2-1, with 11 nucleotides matching TRBD2. Trimming at V came to 3 bases and at J to 9 bases, leaving 7 bases not matched to a gene. The CDR3 contains 15 residues. The germline gives CDR1 PRHDT, CDR2 FYEKMQ (reference sequence).

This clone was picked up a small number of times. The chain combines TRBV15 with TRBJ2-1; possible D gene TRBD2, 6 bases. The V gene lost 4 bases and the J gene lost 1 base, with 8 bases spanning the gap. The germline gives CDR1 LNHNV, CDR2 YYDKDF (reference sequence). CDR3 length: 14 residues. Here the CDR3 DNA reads TGTGCCACCAGCACCGGGAGTTCCTACAATGAGCAGTTCTTC. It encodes CATSTGSSYNEQFF.

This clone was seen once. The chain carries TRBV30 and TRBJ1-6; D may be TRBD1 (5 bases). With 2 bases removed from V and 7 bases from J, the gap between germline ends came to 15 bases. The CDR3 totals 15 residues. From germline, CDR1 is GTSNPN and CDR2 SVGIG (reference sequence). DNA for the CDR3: TGTGCCTGGAGTATTGGGGCAGGGTGGAATTCACCCCTCCACTTT. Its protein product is CAWSIGAGWNSPLHF.

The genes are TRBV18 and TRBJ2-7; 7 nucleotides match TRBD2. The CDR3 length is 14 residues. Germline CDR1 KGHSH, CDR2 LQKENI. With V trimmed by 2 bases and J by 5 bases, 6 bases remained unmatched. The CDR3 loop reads CASSPLGGDDEQYF. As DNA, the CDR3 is TGTGCCAGCTCACCATTGGGGGGGGACGACGAGCAGTACTTC.

In DNA form, the CDR3 reads TGTGCCACCAGCAGAGATAGGGGACAGGGGGTTTCAGATACGCAGTATTTT. Encoded protein: CATSRDRGQGVSDTQYF. V gene TRBV15 combines with J gene TRBJ2-3; TRBD1 matches at 11 bases. Germline V gene sequence: CDR1 LNHNV, CDR2 YYDKDF (reference sequence). V was pared by 0 bases and J by 4 bases, with 6 bases of the junction left unmatched. The CDR3 has 17 residues.

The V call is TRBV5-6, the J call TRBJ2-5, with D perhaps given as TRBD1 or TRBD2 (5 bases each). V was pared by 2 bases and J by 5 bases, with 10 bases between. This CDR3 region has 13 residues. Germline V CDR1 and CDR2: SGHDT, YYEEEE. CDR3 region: CASSFGAGETQYF. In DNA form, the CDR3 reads TGTGCCAGCAGCTTCGGGGCCGGGGAGACCCAGTACTTC.

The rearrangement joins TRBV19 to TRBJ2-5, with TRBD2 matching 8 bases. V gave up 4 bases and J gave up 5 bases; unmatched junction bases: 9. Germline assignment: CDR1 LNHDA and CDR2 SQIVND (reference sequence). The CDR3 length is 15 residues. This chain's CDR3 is CASSTTSGARETQYF. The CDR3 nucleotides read TGTGCCAGTAGTACTACTAGCGGAGCCAGGGAGACCCAGTACTTC.

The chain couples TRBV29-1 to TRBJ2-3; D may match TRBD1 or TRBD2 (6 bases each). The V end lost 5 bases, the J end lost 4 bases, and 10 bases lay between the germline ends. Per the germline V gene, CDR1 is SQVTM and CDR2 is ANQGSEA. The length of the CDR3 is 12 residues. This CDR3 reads CSVTGAPDTQYF. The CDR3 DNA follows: TGCAGCGTTACGGGGGCACCAGATACGCAGTATTTT.

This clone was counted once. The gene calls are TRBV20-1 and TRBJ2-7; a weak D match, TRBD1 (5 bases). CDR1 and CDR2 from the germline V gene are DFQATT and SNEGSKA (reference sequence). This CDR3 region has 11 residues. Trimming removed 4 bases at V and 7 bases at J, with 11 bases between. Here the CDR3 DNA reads TGCAGTGCTAATGGGGCTGAGGAGCAGTACTTC. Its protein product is CSANGAEEQYF.

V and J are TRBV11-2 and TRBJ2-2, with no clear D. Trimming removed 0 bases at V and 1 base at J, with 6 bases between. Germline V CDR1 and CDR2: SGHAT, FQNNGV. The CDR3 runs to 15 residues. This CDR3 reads CASSLDGMNTGELFF. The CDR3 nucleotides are TGTGCCAGCAGCTTAGATGGGATGAACACCGGGGAGCTGTTTTTT.

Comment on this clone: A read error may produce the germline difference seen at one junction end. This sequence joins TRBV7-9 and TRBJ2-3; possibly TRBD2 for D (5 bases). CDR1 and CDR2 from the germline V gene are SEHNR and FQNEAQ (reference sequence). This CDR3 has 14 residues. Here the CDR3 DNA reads TGTGCCAGCAGCAACCTTGCTAGCAAAGATACGCAGTATTTT. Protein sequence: CASSNLASKDTQYF.

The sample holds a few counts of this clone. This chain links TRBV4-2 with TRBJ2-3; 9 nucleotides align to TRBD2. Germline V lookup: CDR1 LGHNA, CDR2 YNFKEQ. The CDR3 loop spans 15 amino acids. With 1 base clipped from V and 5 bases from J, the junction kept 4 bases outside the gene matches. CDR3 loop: CASSQGPSGEDTQYF. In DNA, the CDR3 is TGTGCCAGCAGCCAAGGACCTAGCGGGGAAGATACGCAGTATTTT.

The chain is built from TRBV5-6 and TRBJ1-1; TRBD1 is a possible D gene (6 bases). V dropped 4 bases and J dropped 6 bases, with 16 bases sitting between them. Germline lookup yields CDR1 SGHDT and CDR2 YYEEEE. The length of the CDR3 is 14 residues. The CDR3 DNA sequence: TGTGCCAGCAGCCTCCAGGGGCAATGGCCTGAAGCTTTCTTT. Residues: CASSLQGQWPEAFF.

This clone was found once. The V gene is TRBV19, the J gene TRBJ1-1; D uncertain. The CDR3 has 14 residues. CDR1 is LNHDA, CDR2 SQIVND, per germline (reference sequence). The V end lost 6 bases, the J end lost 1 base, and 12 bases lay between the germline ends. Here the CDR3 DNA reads TGTGCCAGTAGGCGTACCCCGGGGAACACTGAAGCTTTCTTT. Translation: CASRRTPGNTEAFF. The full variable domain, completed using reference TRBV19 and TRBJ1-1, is DGGITQSPKYLFRKEGQNVTLSCEQNLNHDAMYWYRQDPGQGLRLIYYSQIVNDFQKGDIAEGYSVSREKKESFPLTVTSAQKNPTAFYLCASRRTPGNTEAFFGQGTRLTVV.

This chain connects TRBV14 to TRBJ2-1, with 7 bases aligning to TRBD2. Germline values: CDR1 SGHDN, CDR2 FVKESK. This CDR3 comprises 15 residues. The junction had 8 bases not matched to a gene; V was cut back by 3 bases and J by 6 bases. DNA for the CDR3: TGTGCCAGCAGCCAGGGCGGGAGATGGGCCAATGAGCAGTTCTTC. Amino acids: CASSQGGRWANEQFF.

The CDR3 nucleotides read TGTGCCAGCAGCTTTGGGCAGGTGAACACCGGGGAGCTGTTTTTT. Amino acids: CASSFGQVNTGELFF. The chain couples TRBV5-8 to TRBJ2-2; D ambiguous. CDR1 SGHTS and CDR2 YDEGEE come from the germline V gene. Trimming removed 2 bases at V and 1 base at J, with 9 bases between. CDR3 size: 15 residues.

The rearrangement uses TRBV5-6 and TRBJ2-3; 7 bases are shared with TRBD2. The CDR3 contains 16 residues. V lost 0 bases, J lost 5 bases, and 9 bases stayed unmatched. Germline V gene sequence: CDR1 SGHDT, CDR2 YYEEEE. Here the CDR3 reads CASSLVGGGARDTQYF. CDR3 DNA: TGTGCCAGCAGCTTGGTTGGGGGAGGGGCACGAGATACGCAGTATTTT.

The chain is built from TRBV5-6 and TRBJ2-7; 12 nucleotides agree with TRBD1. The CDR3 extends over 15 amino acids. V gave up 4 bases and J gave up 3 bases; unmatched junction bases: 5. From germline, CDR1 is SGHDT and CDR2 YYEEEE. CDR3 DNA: TGTGCCAGCAGCCTCGGGACAGGGGGCATCTACGAGCAGTACTTC. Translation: CASSLGTGGIYEQYF.

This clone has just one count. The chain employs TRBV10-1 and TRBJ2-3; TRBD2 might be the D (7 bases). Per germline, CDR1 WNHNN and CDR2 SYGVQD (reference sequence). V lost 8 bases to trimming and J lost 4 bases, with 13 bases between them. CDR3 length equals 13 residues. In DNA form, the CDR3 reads TGCGCCAGCGGGGGGGCCGGCGCAGATACGCAGTATTTT. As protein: CASGGAGADTQYF.

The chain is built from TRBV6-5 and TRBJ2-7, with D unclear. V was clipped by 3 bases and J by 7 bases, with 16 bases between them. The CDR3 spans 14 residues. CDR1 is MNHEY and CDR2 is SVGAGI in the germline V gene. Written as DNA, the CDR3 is TGTGCCAGCAGTTATTCAAGTGGCAGTCTGGAGCAGTACTTC. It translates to CASSYSSGSLEQYF.

CDR3 sequence (DNA): TGTGCCAGCAGTCCCACCTTCCCCCAAGAGACCCAGTACTTC. This sequence encodes CASSPTFPQETQYF. The chain employs TRBV6-1 and TRBJ2-5; D gene unclear. Germline V gene lookup returns CDR1 MNHNS and CDR2 SASEGT. This CDR3 has 14 amino acids. Trimming stripped 5 bases from V and 1 base from J, with 11 bases between.